The entry below gives a single T cell receptor beta chain sequence along with its context. These data originate in a study of blood T cell repertoires in COVID-19. The wider study: Some COVID-19 samples were acute and others convalescent; all came from the United States, Italy and Spain. T cells, B-cell-depleted T cells, or PBMCs supplied cDNA or gDNA.

Authors' processing steps: How many nucleated cells were present was estimated from reference gene primer amplification. The assay was immunoSEQ multiplex PCR, and TCRdb's table has in-frame clones only and misses some. The DNA gave D and trimming, while V, J and clone size come from that table. The table lists about 100,000 clones, roughly 80% of them singletons. There are 15 residues in the CDR3. Per the germline V gene, CDR1 is SGHRS and CDR2 is YFSETQ. V was trimmed by 4 bases and J by 1 base, leaving 11 bases between them. The specimen was peripheral blood. The chain recombines TRBV5-1 with TRBJ2-2, with D perhaps TRBD2 (6 bases). This TCR came from a woman aged 70-85 years with acute or convalescent COVID-19. The CDR3 region has the DNA TGCGCCAGCAGCCCTCCCGGGGGGAACACCGGGGAGCTGTTTTTT. This translates into CASSPPGGNTGELFF.